These T cell receptor beta chains were read from a single sample in a study of CD8 T cells in Susac syndrome. TCRdb called the immunoSEQ multiplex PCR reads again in MiXCR, with one record for every CDR3 protein. The sample records about 150,000 distinct CDR3 sequences, roughly 95% being singletons. What was sequenced was CD8+ T cells from PBMCs. The source is a human donor with multiple sclerosis. Both conserved end residues are part of each CDR3. D genes are given only for firm matches. A row's size may be missing; if present it is once, few, many or a size class.

TRBD1,TRBJ2-3,NA,TRBV7-2,TGTGCCAGCGGTGGGACAGGTCTCTTGGCTACGCAGTATTTT,CASGGTGLLATQYF
NA,TRBJ1-1,NA,TRBV4-2,TGTGCCAGCAGCCACGAGGTACCGACAGAAAACACTGAAGCTTTCTTT,CASSHEVPTENTEAFF
NA,TRBJ1-2,NA,TRBV30,TGTGCCTGGACCAGGACAGTTCCAAACTATGGCTACACCTTC,CAWTRTVPNYGYTF
NA,TRBJ2-3,NA,TRBV7-9,TGTGCCAGCAGCTTAGTGGGGGCCCAGGCGGAGGCAGATACGCAGTATTTT,CASSLVGAQAEADTQYF
NA,TRBJ1-2,NA,TRBV2,TGTGCCAGCAGTGAAGGCGTTCACACCTTC,CASSEGVHTF
NA,TRBJ1-5,NA,TRBV9,TGTGCCAGCAGCCTCTACCAGGCGCTCAGCCCACATTTT,CASSLYQALSPHF
NA,TRBJ1-2,NA,TRBV9,TGTGCCAGCAGCCCGGACTCACTAGGCGGCTACACCTTC,CASSPDSLGGYTF
NA,TRBJ2-3,few,TRBV14,TGTGCCAGCAGACAAGATGGAGAGGTTGGTACGCAGTATTTT,CASRQDGEVGTQYF
NA,TRBJ2-7,NA,TRBV27,TGTGCCAGCAGTTTATCGGGCAGCTACGAGCAGTACTTC,CASSLSGSYEQYF
TRBD1,TRBJ1-2,NA,TRBV2,TGTGCCAGCGGAGACAGGGGATGGGGCTACACCTTC,CASGDRGWGYTF
NA,TRBJ1-1,NA,TRBV20-1,TGCAGTGCTAGAGATTCAGCGAGTCACGGCATGAACACTGAAGCTTTCTTT,CSARDSASHGMNTEAFF
TRBD1,TRBJ2-1,NA,TRBV30,TGTGCCTGGAGTGTACGACAGGGACCTTACAATGAGCAGTTCTTC,CAWSVRQGPYNEQFF
NA,TRBJ2-5,NA,TRBV2,TGTGCCAGCCTGGGGACCTCGGGGGAGACCCAGTACTTC,CASLGTSGETQYF
NA,TRBJ1-2,NA,TRBV29-1,TGCAGCGTTGAATTATTAGGAGGGCTGGGTGGCTACACCTTC,CSVELLGGLGGYTF
NA,TRBJ1-1,NA,TRBV4-1,TGCGCCAGCAGCCAACATCCCCAGACGAACACTGAAGCTTTCTTT,CASSQHPQTNTEAFF
NA,TRBJ2-5,NA,TRBV7-7,TGTGCTAGCAGCTTAGGAAAGGGGACCCAGTACTTC,CASSLGKGTQYF
NA,TRBJ1-6,NA,TRBV13,TGTGCCAGCAGCCCAACCGGGGATTCACCCCTCCACTTT,CASSPTGDSPLHF
NA,TRBJ2-2,NA,TRBV7-9,TGTGCCAGCACCCTAAGGGCAGGGGAGAACACCGGGGAGCTGTTTTTT,CASTLRAGENTGELFF
TRBD1,TRBJ1-5,NA,TRBV7-9,TGTGCCAGCAGCTCACAGGGGCAGTCGGGCAATCAGCCCCAGCATTTT,CASSSQGQSGNQPQHF
NA,TRBJ2-5,NA,TRBV3-1,TGTGCCAGCAGCCTCGGGACGGCTCAAGAGACCCAGTACTTC,CASSLGTAQETQYF
NA,TRBJ2-3,once,TRBV4-1,TGCGCCAGCAGCCAAGATTCGAACACAGATACGCAGTATTTT,CASSQDSNTDTQYF
TRBD2,TRBJ2-1,NA,TRBV18,TGTGCCAGCTCACCTGAGGGACTAGCGGGGACCTTCTACTACAATGAGCAGTTCTTC,CASSPEGLAGTFYYNEQFF
TRBD1,TRBJ1-4,NA,TRBV6-1,TGTGCCAGCAAGGCGACAGGGTGGGGCGAAAAACTGTTTTTT,CASKATGWGEKLFF
NA,TRBJ2-6,NA,TRBV6-5,TGTGCCAGCAGATTACAGAGCTCTGGGGCCAACGTCCTGACTTTC,CASRLQSSGANVLTF
NA,TRBJ2-1,NA,TRBV2,TGTGCCAGCAGTGAGGGCCAGCCCGGGCCCAATGAGCAGTTCTTC,CASSEGQPGPNEQFF
NA,TRBJ2-3,NA,TRBV7-9,TGTGCCAGCAGCCCCCCTTGGGGGGAGAGCACAGATACGCAGTATTTT,CASSPPWGESTDTQYF
TRBD1,TRBJ1-2,NA,TRBV10-3,TGTGCCATCAGTGGCCCAGGGGGCGCTGAGAACTATGGCTACACCTTC,CAISGPGGAENYGYTF
TRBD2,TRBJ2-5,NA,TRBV7-8,TGTGCCAGCATCCTAAATCCGACTAGCGGGGGGGCTGGGTTAGAGACCCAGTACTTC,CASILNPTSGGAGLETQYF
TRBD2,TRBJ2-3,NA,TRBV12-3/TRBV12-4,TGTGCCAGCAGCCCGGGTATTTGGGGGGGAAGCACAGATACGCAGTATTTT,CASSPGIWGGSTDTQYF
TRBD2,TRBJ2-1,NA,TRBV9,TGTGCCAGCAGCGGGAAGCGGGGGGGTGCGGGGAATGAGCAGTTCTTC,CASSGKRGGAGNEQFF
NA,TRBJ2-5,few,TRBV27,TGTGCCAGCAGTCCGAACCAAGAGACCCAGTACTTC,CASSPNQETQYF
NA,TRBJ1-2,NA,TRBV29-1,TGCAGCGTTGTAGAAGGGCGCTATGGCTACACCTTC,CSVVEGRYGYTF
NA,TRBJ2-1,NA,TRBV2,TGTGCCAGCAGTACCACAGGGTGGGGGCAGTTCTTC,CASSTTGWGQFF